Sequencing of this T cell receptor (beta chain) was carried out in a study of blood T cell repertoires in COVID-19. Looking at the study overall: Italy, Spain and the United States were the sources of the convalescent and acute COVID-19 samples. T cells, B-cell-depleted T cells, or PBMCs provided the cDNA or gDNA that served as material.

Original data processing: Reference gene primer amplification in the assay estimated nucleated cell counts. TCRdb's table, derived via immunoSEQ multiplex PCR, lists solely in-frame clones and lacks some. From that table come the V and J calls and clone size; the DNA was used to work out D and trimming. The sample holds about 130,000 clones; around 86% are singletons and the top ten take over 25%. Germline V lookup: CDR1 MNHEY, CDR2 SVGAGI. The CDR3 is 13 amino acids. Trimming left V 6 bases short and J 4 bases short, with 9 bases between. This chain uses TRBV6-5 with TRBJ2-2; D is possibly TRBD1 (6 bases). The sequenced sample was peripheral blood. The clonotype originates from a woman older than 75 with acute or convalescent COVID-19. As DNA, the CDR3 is TGTGCCAGCAGATGGGGGCGCACCGGGGAGCTGTTTTTT. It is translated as CASRWGRTGELFF.